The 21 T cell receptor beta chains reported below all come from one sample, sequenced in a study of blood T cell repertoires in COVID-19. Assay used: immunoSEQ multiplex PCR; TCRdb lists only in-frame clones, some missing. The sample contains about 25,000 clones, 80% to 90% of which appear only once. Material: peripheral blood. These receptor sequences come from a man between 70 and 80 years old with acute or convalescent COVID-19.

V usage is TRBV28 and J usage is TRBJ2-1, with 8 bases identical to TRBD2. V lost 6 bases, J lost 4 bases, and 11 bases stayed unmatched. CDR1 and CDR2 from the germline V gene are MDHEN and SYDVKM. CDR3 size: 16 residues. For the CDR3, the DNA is TGTGCCAGCAGCCCAGCGGGAGTTCCTTCATACAATGAGCAGTTCTTC. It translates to CASSPAGVPSYNEQFF.

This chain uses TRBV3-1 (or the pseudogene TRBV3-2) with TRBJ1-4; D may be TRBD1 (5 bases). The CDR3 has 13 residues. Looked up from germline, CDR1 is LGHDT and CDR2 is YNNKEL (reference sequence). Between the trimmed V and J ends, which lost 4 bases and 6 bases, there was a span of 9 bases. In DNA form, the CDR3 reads TGTGCCAGCAGCCGGGGAGGGGATGAAAAACTGTTTTTT. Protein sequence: CASSRGGDEKLFF.

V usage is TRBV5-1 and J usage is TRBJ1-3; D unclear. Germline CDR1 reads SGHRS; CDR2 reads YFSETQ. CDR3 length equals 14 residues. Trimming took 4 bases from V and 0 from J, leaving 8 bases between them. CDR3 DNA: TGCGCCAGCAGCCCTTCGGTCTCTGGAAACACCATATATTTT. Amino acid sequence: CASSPSVSGNTIYF.

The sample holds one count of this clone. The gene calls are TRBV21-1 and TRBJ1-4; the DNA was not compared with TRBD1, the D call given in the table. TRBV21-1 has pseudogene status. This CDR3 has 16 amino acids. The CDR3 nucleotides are TGTGCCAGCAGCAAAAAGATCTGGCAGGGCGACGAAAAACTGTTTTTT. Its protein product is CASSKKIWQGDEKLFF.

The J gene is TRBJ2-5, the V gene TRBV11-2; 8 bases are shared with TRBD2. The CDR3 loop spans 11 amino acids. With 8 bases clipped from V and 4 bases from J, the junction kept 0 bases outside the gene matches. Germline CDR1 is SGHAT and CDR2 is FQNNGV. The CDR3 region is CASREGETQYF. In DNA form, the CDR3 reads TGTGCCAGCCGGGAGGGAGAGACCCAGTACTTC.

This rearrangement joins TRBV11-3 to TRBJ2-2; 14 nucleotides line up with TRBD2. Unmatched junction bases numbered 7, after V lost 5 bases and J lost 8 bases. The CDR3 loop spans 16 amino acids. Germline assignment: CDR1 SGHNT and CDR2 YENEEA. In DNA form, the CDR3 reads TGTGCCAGCAGCATGGGACTAGCGGGAGCAAGAGGGGAGCTGTTTTTT. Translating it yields CASSMGLAGARGELFF.

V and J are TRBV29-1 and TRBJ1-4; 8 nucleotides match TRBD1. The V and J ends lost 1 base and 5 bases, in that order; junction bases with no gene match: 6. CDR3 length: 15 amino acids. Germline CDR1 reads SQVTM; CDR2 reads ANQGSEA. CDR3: CSVEGTTGVNEKLFF. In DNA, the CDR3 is TGCAGCGTTGAAGGGACGACAGGGGTAAATGAAAAACTGTTTTTT.

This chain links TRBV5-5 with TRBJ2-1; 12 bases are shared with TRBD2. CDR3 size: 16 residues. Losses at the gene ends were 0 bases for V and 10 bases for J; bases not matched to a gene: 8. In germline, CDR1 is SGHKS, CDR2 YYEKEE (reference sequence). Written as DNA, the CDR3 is TGTGCCAGCAGCTTGGCCGCGACTAGCGGGAGTTGGGAGCAGTTCTTC. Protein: CASSLAATSGSWEQFF.

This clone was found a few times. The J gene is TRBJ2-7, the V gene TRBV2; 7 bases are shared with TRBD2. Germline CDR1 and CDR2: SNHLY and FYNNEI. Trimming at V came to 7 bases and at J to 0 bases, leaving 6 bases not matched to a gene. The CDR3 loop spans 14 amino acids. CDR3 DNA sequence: TGTGCCAGCACAGAGCGGGGTCCCTCCTACGAGCAGTACTTC. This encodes CASTERGPSYEQYF.

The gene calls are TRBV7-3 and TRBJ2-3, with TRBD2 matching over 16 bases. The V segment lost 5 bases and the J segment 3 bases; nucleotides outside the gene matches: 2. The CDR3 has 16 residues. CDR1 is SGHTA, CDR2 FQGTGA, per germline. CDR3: CASSQGLAGGTDTQYF. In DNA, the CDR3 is TGTGCCAGCAGCCAGGGACTAGCGGGAGGGACAGATACGCAGTATTTT.

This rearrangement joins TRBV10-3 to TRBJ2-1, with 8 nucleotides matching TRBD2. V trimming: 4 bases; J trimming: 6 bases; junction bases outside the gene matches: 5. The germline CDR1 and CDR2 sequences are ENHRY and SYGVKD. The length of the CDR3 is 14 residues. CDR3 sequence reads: CAISAAGGLNEQFF. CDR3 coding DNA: TGTGCCATCAGTGCCGCGGGAGGCCTCAATGAGCAGTTCTTC.

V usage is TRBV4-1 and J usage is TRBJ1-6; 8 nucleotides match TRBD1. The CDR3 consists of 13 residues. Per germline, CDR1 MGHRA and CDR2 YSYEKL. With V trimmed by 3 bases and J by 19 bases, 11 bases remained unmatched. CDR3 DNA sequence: TGCGCCAGCAGCCAGGCCGGGACAGGCTCCCCTCACTTT. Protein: CASSQAGTGSPHF.

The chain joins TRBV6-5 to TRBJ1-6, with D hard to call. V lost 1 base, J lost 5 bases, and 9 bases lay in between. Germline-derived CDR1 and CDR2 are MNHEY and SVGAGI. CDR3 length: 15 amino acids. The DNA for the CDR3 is TGTGCCAGCAGTTACTTTCAGAACCATAATTCACCCCTCCACTTT. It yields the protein CASSYFQNHNSPLHF.

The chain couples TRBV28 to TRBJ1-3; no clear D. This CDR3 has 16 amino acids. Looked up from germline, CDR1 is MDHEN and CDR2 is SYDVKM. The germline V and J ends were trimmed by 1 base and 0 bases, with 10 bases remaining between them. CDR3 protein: CASSLSGRSSGNTIYF. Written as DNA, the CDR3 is TGTGCCAGCAGTTTATCTGGCAGGTCCTCTGGAAACACCATATATTTT.

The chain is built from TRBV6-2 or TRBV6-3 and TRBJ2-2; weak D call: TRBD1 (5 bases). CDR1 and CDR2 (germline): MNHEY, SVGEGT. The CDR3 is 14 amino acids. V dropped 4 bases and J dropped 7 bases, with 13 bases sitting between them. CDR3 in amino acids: CASSFPQGGGELFF. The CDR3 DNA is TGTGCCAGCAGTTTCCCCCAGGGTGGCGGGGAGCTGTTTTTT.

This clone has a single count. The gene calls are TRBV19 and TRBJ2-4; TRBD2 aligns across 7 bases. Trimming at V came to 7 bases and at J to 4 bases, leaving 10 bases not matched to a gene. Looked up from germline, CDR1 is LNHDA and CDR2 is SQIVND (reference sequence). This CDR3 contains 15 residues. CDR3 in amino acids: CASIPRWGGKNIQYF. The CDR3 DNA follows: TGTGCCAGTATCCCGCGATGGGGGGGGAAAAACATTCAGTACTTC.

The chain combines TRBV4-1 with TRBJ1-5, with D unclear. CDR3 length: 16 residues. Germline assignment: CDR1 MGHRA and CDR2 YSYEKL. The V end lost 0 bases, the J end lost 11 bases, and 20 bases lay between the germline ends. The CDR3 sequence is CASSQEVAGLGPSQHF. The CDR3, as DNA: TGCGCCAGCAGCCAAGAGGTGGCGGGTCTAGGGCCCTCCCAGCATTTT.

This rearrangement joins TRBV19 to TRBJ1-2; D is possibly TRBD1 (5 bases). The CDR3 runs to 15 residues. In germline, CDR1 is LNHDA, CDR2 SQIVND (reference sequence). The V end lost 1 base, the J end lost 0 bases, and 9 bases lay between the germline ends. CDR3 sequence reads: CASSIGGISNYGYTF. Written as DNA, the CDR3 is TGTGCCAGTAGTATAGGGGGCATCTCTAACTATGGCTACACCTTC.

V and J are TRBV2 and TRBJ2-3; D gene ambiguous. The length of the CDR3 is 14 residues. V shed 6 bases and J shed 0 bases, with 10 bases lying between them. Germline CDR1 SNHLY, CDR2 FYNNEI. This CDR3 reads CASSSTRSTDTQYF. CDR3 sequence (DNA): TGTGCCAGCAGCTCTACCAGGAGCACAGATACGCAGTATTTT. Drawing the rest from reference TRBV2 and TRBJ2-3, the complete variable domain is EPEVTQTPSHQVTQMGQEVILRCVPISNHLYFYWYRQILGQKVEFLVSFYNNEISEKSEIFDDQFSVERPDGSNFTLKIRSTKLEDSAMYFCASSSTRSTDTQYFGPGTRLTVL.

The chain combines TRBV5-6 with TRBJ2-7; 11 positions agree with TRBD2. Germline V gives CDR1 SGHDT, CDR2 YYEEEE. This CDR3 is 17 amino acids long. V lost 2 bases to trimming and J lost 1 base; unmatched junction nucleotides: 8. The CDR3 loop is CASSFAEGLADSYEQYF. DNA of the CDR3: TGTGCCAGCAGCTTTGCCGAGGGACTAGCGGATTCCTACGAGCAGTACTTC. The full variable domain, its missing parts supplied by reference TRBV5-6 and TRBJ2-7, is DAGVTQSPTHLIKTRGQQVTLRCSPKSGHDTVSWYQQALGQGPQFIFQYYEEEERQRGNFPDRFSGHQFPNYSSELNVNALLLGDSALYLCASSFAEGLADSYEQYFGPGTRLTVT.

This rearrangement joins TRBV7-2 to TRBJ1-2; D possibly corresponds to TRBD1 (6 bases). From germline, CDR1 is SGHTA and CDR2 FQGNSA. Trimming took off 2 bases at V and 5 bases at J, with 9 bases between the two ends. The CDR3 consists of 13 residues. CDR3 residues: CASSLRGAYGYTF. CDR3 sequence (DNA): TGTGCCAGCAGCTTACGGGGGGCTTATGGCTACACCTTC.